The 3 T cell receptor beta chains given below trace back to one sample, sequenced in a study of T cell responses to AZD1222 COVID-19 vaccine. Libraries were prepared by immunoSEQ multiplex PCR; TCRdb keeps only in-frame clonotypes and omits some of them. Here the sample spans just under 35,000 clones, 70% to 90% being singletons. Sequences were derived from peripheral blood, sampled on day 0 of AZD1222 vaccination. The receptors originated from an adult in good health.

The V call is TRBV7-9, the J call TRBJ1-3; 7 bases fit TRBD1. Germline-derived CDR1 and CDR2 are SEHNR and FQNEAQ (reference sequence). Trimming removed 1 base from V and 2 bases from J; junction bases left unmatched: 5. The CDR3 is 16 amino acids. DNA of the CDR3: TGTGCCAGCAGCTTAGTCTCAGGGGGACCTGGAAACACCATATATTTT. Encoded protein: CASSLVSGGPGNTIYF. Based on the CDR3 plus reference TRBV7-9 and TRBJ1-3, the full variable domain is DTGVSQNPRHKITKRGQNVTFRCDPISEHNRLYWYRQTLGQGPEFLTYFQNEAQLEKSRLLSDRFSAERPKGSFSTLEIQRTEQGDSAMYLCASSLVSGGPGNTIYFGEGSWLTVV.

J is TRBJ2-3 and V is TRBV10-3, with 9 bases matching TRBD2. After removal of 10 bases from V and 2 bases from J, the junction contained 7 bases not matched to a gene. The length of the CDR3 is 14 residues. Per the germline V gene, CDR1 is ENHRY and CDR2 is SYGVKD. Here the CDR3 DNA reads TGTGCCACCGGAACTAGCGGGTTCACAGATACGCAGTATTTT. Translation: CATGTSGFTDTQYF.

This clone was detected a few times. The genes are TRBV7-2 and TRBJ1-6, with D unresolved. The CDR3 is made up of 15 amino acids. CDR1 is SGHTA and CDR2 is FQGNSA in the germline V gene. Trimming removed 0 bases at V and 4 bases at J, with 7 bases between. In DNA, the CDR3 is TGTGCCAGCAGCTTAGCGCGGGGTTATAATTCACCCCTCCACTTT. This translates into CASSLARGYNSPLHF.